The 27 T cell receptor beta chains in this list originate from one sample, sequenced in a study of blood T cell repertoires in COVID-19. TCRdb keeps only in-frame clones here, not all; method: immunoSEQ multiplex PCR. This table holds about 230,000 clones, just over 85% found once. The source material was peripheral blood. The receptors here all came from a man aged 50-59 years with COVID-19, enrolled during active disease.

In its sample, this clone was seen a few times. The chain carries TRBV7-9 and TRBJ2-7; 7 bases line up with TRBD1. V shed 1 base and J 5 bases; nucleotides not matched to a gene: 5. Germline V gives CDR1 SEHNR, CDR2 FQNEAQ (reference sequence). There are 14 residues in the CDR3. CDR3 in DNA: TGTGCCAGCAGCTTAGTAACAGGGGTGGACGAGCAGTACTTC. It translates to CASSLVTGVDEQYF.

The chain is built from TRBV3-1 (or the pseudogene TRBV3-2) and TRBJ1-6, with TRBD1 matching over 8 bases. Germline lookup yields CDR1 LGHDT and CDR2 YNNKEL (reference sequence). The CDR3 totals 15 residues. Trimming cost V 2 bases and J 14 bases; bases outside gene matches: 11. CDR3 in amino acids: CASSQRGTGIQSLHF. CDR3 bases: TGTGCCAGCAGCCAACGGGGGACAGGCATTCAATCCCTCCACTTT.

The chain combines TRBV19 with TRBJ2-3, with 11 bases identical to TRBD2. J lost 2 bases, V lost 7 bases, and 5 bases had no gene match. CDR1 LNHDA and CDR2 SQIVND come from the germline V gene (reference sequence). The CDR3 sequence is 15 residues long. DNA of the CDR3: TGTGCCAGTAAGGTAGCGGGGGGGCACACAGATACGCAGTATTTT. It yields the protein CASKVAGGHTDTQYF.

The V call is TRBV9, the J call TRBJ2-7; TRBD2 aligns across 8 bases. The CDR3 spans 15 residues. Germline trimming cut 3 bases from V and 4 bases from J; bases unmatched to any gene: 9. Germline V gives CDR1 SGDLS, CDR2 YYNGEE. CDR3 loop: CASSAAGSGGYEQYF. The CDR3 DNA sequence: TGTGCCAGCAGCGCCGCCGGGAGCGGGGGTTACGAGCAGTACTTC. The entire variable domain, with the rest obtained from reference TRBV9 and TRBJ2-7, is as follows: DSGVTQTPKHLITATGQRVTLRCSPRSGDLSVYWYQQSLDQGLQFLIQYYNGEERAKGNILERFSAQQFPDLHSELNLSSLELGDSALYFCASSAAGSGGYEQYFGPGTRLTVT.

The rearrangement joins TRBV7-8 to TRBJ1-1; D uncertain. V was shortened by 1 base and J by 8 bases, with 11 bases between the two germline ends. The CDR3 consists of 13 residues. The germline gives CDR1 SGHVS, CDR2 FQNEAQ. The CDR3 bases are TGTGCCAGCAGCTTAGACGGGAACGGGGAAGCTTTCTTT. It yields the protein CASSLDGNGEAFF.

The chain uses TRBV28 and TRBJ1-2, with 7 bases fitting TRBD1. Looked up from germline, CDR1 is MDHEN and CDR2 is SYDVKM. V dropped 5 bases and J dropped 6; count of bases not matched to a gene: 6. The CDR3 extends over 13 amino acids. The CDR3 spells CASSQGQTHGYTF. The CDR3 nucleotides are TGTGCCAGCAGTCAGGGACAGACCCATGGCTACACCTTC.

The CDR3 region is CASSFSGNAYNEQFF. In DNA form, the CDR3 reads TGTGCCAGCAGTTTTAGCGGGAATGCCTACAATGAGCAGTTCTTC. V usage is TRBV6-1 and J usage is TRBJ2-1; TRBD2 agrees at 8 bases. The CDR3 has 15 residues. Germline V gene data show CDR1 as MNHNS and CDR2 as SASEGT. The ends lost 5 bases at V and 2 bases at J; junction bases unmatched: 5.

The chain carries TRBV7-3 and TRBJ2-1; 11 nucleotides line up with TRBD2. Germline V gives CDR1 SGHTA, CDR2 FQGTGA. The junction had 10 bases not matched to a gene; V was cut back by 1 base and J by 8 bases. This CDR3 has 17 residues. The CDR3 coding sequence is TGTGCCAGCAGCTTAATCCCTCTGGGACTAGCGGCGGATGAGCAGTTCTTC. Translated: CASSLIPLGLAADEQFF.

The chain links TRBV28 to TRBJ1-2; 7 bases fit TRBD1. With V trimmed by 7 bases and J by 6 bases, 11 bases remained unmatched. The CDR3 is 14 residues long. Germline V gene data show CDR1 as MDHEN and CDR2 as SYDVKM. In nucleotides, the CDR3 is TGTGCCAGCACCGAAAGGGGGCGCGGCGATGGCTACACCTTC. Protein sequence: CASTERGRGDGYTF.

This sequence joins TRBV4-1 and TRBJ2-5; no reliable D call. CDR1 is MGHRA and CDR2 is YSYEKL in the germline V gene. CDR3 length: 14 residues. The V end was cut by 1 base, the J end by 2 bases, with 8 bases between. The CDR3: CASSQGQTQETQYF. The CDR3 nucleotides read TGCGCCAGCAGCCAAGGGCAGACACAAGAGACCCAGTACTTC.

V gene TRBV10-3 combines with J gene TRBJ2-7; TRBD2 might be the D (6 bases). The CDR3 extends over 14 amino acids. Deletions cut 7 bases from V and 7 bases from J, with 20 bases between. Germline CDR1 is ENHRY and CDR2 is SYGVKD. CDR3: CAINNKNGAGEQYF. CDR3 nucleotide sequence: TGTGCCATCAACAATAAAAACGGGGCGGGGGAGCAGTACTTC.

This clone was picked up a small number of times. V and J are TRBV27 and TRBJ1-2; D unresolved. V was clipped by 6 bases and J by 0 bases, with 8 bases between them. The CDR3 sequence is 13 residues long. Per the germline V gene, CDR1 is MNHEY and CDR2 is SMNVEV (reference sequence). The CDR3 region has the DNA TGTGCCAGCAGCGACGGGGCTAACTATGGCTACACCTTC. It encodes CASSDGANYGYTF.

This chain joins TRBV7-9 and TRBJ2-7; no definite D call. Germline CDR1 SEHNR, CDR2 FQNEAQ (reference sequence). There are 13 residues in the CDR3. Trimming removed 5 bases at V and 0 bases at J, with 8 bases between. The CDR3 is CASSPNNSYEQYF. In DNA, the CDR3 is TGTGCCAGCAGCCCAAACAACTCCTACGAGCAGTACTTC.

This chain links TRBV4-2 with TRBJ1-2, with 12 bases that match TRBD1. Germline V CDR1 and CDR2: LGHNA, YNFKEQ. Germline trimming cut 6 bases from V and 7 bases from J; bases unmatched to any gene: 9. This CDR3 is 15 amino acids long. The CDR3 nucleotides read TGTGCCAGCAGGGAAGCGGGACAGGGGGCGCGTGGCTACACCTTC. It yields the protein CASREAGQGARGYTF.

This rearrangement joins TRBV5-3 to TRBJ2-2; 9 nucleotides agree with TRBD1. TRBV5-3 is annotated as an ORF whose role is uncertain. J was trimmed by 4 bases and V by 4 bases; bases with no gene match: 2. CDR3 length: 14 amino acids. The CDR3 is CARSGQGCTGELFF. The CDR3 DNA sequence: TGTGCCAGAAGCGGACAGGGGTGCACCGGGGAGCTGTTTTTT.

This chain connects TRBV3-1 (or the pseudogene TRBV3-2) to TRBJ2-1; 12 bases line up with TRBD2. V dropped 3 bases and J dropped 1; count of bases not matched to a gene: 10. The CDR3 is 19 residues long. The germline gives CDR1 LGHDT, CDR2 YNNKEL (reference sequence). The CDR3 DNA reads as TGTGCCAGCAGCCACTCCTCTAGCGGGGGGGATCAATCCTACAATGAGCAGTTCTTC. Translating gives CASSHSSSGGDQSYNEQFF.

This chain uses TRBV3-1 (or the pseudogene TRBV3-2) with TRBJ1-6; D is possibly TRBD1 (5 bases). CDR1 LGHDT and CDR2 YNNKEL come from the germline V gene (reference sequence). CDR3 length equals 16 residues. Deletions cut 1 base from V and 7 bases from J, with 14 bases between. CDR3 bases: TGTGCCAGCAGCCAAGGGACCCAGGGCGCCAATTCACCCCTCCACTTT. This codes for CASSQGTQGANSPLHF.

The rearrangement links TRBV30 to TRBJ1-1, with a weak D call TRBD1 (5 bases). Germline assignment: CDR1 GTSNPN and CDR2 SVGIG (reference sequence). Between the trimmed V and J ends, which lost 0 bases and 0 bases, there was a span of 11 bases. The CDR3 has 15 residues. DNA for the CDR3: TGTGCCTGGAGTGTACAGGTGAAAGTGAACACTGAAGCTTTCTTT. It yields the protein CAWSVQVKVNTEAFF.

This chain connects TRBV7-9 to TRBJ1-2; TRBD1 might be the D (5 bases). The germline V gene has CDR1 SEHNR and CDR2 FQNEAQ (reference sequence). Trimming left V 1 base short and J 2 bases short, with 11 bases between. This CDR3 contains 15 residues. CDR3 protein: CASSLGGQLNYGYTF. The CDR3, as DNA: TGTGCCAGCAGCTTAGGAGGACAACTAAACTATGGCTACACCTTC.

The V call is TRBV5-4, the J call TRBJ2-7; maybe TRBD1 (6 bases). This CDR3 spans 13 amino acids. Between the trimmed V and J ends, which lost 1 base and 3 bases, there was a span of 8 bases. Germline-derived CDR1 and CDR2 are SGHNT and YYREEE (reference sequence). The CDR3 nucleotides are TGTGCCAGCAGCTTGCCAGGGGACTACGAGCAGTACTTC. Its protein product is CASSLPGDYEQYF.

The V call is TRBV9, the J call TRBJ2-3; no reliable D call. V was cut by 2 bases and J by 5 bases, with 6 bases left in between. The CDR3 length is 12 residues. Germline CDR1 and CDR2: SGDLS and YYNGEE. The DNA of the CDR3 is TGTGCCAGCAGCGTCGACTTAGATACGCAGTATTTT. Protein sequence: CASSVDLDTQYF. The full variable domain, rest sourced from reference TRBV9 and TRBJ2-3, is DSGVTQTPKHLITATGQRVTLRCSPRSGDLSVYWYQQSLDQGLQFLIQYYNGEERAKGNILERFSAQQFPDLHSELNLSSLELGDSALYFCASSVDLDTQYFGPGTRLTVL.

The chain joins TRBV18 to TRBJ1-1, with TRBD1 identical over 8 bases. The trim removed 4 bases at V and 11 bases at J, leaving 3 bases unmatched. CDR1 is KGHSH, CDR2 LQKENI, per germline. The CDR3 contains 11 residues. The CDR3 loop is CASSLTGGAFF. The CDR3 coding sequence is TGTGCCAGCTCACTAACAGGGGGGGCTTTCTTT. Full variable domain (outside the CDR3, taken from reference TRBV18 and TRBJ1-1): NAGVMQNPRHLVRRRGQEARLRCSPMKGHSHVYWYRQLPEEGLKFMVYLQKENIIDESGMPKERFSAEFPKEGPSILRIQQVVRGDSAAYFCASSLTGGAFFGQGTRLTVV.

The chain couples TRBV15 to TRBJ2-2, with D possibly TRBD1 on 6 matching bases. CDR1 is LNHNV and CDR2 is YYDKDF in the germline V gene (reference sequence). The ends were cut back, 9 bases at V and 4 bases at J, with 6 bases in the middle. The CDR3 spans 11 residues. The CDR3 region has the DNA TGTGCCACAGGGGGCACCGGGGAGCTGTTTTTT. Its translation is CATGGTGELFF.

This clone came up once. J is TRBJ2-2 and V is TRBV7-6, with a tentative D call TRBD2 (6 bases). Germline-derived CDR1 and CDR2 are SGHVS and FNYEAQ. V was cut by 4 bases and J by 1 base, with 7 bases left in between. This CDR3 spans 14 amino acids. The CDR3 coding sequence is TGTGCCAGCAGCTCGGGGGTGAACACCGGGGAGCTGTTTTTT. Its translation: CASSSGVNTGELFF. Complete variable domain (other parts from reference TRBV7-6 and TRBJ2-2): GAGVSQSPRYKVTKRGQDVALRCDPISGHVSLYWYRQALGQGPEFLTYFNYEAQQDKSGLPNDRFSAERPEGSISTLTIQRTEQRDSAMYRCASSSGVNTGELFFGEGSRLTVL.

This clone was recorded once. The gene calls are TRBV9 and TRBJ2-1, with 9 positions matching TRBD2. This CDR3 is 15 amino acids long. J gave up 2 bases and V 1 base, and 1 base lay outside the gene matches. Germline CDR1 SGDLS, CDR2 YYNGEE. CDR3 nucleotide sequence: TGTGCCAGCAGCGTATTAGCGGGAGCCTACAATGAGCAGTTCTTC. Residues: CASSVLAGAYNEQFF.

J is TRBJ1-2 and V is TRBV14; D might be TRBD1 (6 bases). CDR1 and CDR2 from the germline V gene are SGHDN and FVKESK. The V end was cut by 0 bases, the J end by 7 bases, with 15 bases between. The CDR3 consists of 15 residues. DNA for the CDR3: TGTGCCAGCAGCCAAGATTTAGCAGGGGCGCGTGGCTACACCTTC. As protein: CASSQDLAGARGYTF.

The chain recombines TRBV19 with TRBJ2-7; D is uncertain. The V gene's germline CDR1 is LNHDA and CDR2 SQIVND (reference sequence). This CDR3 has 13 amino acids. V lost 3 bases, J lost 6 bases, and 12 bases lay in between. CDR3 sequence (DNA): TGTGCCAGTAGTATGCACCCTAACGGCGAGCAGTACTTC. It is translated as CASSMHPNGEQYF.